This T cell receptor beta chain stems from a study of CD8 T cells in ankylosing spondylitis. General observations from the study: What seemed typical of ankylosing spondylitis blood was a TCR beta motif built from eight highly homologous variants. CD8+ disease-linked clones were present at relatively low frequencies in blood. Significant enrichment of disease-linked clones was reportedly seen in matched ankylosing spondylitis synovial fluid.

Quantitative 5'-RACE with molecular barcodes produced the TCR beta libraries. Each CDR3 protein is one row after TCRdb ran MiXCR on the 5' RACE reads. The data contain some 840,000 distinct CDR3 sequences, about an eighth of them singletons. Trimming took 0 bases from V and 4 from J; bases not matched to a gene: 7. The CDR3 has 16 residues. CDR1 and CDR2 from the germline V gene are SGDLS and YYNGEE. The table lists this clonotype with a few counts. The antigen remains undetermined. This clonotype was obtained from a male donor with ankylosing spondylitis. V and J are TRBV9 and TRBJ2-1; 7 positions agree with TRBD2. Material: blood, either unsorted or a sorted T cell fraction (not recorded which). The CDR3 protein is CASSVGGRGSYNEQFF. The CDR3 DNA follows: TGTGCCAGCAGCGTAGGAGGGCGGGGGAGTTACAATGAGCAGTTCTTC.